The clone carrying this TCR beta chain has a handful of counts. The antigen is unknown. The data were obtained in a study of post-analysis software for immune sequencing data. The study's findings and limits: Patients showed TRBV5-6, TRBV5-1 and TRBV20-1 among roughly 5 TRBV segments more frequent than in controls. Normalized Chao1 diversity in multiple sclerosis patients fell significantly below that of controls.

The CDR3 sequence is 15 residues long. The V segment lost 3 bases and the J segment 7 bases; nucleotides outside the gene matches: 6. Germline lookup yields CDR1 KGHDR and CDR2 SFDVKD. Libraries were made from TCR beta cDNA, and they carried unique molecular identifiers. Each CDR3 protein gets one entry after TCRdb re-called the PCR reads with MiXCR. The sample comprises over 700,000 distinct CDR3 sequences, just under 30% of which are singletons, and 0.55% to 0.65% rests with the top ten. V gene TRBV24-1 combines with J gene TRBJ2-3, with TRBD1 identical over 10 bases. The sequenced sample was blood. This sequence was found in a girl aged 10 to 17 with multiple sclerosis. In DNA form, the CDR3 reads TGTGCCACCAGTGATGGGACAGGGGATATGCATACGCAGTATTTT. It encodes CATSDGTGDMHTQYF.